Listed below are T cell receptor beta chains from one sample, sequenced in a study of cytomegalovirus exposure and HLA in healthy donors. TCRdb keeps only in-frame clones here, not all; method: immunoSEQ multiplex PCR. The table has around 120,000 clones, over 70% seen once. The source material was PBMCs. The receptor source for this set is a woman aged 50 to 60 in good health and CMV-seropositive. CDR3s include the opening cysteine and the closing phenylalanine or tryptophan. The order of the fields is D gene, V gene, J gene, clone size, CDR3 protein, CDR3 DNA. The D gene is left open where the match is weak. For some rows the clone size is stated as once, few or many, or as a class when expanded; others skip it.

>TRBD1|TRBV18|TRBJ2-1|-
CASSDRGGDYNEQFF
TGTGCCAGCTCTGACAGGGGCGGGGATTACAATGAGCAGTTCTTC
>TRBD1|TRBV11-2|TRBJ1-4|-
CASSPRTGGYEKLFF
TGTGCCAGCAGCCCGAGGACAGGGGGATATGAAAAACTGTTTTTT
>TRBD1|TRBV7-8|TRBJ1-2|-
CASSLILGGTGVGYTF
TGTGCCAGCAGCTTAATTTTGGGCGGGACAGGAGTCGGCTACACCTTC
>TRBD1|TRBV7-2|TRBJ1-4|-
CASSPQGASREKLFF
TGTGCCAGCAGCCCCCAGGGGGCGAGTCGTGAAAAACTGTTTTTT
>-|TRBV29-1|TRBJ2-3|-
CSVPQRGSDTQYF
TGCAGCGTTCCCCAAAGGGGGTCGGATACGCAGTATTTT
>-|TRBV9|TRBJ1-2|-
CASSVSGAPVSGYTF
TGTGCCAGCAGCGTTTCAGGGGCCCCCGTGAGTGGCTACACCTTC
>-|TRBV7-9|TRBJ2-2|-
CSSSSTVIPNTGELFF
TGTTCCAGCAGCTCAACGGTGATACCGAACACCGGGGAGCTGTTTTTT
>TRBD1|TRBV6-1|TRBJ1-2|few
CASSPGQGAGGYTF
TGTGCCAGCAGCCCGGGACAGGGGGCGGGGGGCTACACCTTC
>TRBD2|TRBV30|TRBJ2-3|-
CAWSTGLAGADTQYF
TGTGCCTGGAGTACCGGACTAGCGGGAGCCGATACGCAGTATTTT
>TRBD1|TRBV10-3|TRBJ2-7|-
CAIGQGESEQYF
TGTGCCATCGGACAGGGCGAAAGCGAGCAGTACTTC